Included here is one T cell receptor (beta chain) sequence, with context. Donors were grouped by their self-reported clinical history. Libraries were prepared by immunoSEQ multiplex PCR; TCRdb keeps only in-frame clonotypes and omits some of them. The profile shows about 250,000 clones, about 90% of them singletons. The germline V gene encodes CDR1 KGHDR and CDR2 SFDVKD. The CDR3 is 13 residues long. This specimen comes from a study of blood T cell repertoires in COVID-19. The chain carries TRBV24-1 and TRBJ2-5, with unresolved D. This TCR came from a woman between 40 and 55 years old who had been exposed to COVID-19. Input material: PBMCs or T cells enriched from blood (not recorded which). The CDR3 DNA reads TGTGCTCCATTAGGCGGAGCCCAAGAGACCCAGTACTTC. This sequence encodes CAPLGGAQETQYF.